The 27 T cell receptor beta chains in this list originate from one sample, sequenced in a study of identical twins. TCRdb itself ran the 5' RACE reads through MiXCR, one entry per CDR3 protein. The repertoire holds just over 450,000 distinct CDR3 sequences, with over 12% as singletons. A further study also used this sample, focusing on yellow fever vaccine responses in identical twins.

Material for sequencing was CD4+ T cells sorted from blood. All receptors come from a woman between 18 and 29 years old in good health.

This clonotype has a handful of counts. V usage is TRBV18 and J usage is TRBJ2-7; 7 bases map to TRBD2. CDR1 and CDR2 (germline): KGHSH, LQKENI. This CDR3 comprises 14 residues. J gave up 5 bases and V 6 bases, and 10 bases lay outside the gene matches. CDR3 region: CASSAGETLHEQYF. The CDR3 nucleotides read TGTGCCAGCTCCGCGGGAGAAACTCTCCACGAGCAGTACTTC. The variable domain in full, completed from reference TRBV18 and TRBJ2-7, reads NAGVMQNPRHLVRRRGQEARLRCSPMKGHSHVYWYRQLPEEGLKFMVYLQKENIIDESGMPKERFSAEFPKEGPSILRIQQVVRGDSAAYFCASSAGETLHEQYFGPGTRLTVT.

In DNA, the CDR3 is TGTGCCAGCAGTTTAATAAACAGTGATTATAGCAATCAGCCCCAGCATTTT. Its protein is CASSLINSDYSNQPQHF. The chain employs TRBV28 and TRBJ1-5; D is unresolved. This CDR3 region has 17 residues. CDR1 is MDHEN, CDR2 SYDVKM, per germline. V was clipped by 2 bases and J by 0 bases, with 14 bases between them.

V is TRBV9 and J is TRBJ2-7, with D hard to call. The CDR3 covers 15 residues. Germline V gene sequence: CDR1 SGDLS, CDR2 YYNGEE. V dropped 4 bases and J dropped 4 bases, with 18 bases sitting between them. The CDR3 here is CASSPQPTVGYEQYF. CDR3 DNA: TGTGCCAGCAGCCCGCAACCCACGGTAGGATACGAGCAGTACTTC.

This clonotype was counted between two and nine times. The CDR3 loop is CAWSRTTKSTDTQYF. The DNA of the CDR3 is TGTGCCTGGAGCCGAACGACTAAAAGCACAGATACGCAGTATTTT. This sequence joins TRBV30 and TRBJ2-3, with TRBD2 as a possible D gene (5 bases). The V gene's germline CDR1 is GTSNPN and CDR2 SVGIG (reference sequence). This CDR3 is built from 15 residues. The V end lost 3 bases, the J end lost 0 bases, and 13 bases lay between the germline ends.

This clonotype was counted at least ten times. The CDR3: CASSLQASGSTDTQYF. The CDR3 bases are TGTGCCAGCAGTTTACAGGCTAGCGGTAGCACAGATACGCAGTATTTT. The rearrangement joins TRBV28 to TRBJ2-3; 7 bases match TRBD2. Germline values: CDR1 MDHEN, CDR2 SYDVKM. This CDR3 region has 16 residues. V lost 2 bases and J lost 0; bases outside the gene matches: 5.

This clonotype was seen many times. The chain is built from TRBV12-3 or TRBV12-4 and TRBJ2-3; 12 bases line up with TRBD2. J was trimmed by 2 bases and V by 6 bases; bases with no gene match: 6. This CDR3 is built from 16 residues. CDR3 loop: CASSRGLAGLTDTQYF. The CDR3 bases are TGTGCCAGCAGCCGCGGACTAGCGGGGCTCACAGATACGCAGTATTTT.

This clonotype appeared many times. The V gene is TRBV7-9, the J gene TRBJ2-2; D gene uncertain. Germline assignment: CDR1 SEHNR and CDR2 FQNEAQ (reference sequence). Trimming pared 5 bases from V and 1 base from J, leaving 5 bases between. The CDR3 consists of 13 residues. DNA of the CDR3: TGTGCCAGCAGCCGACAGAACACCGGGGAGCTGTTTTTT. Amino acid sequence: CASSRQNTGELFF.

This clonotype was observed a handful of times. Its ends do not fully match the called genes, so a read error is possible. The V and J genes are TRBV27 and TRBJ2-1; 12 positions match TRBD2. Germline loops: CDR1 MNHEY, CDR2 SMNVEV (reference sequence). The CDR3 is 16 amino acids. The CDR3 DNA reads TGTGCCAGCAGGCGTGCGAAGACTAGCGGGAGTCCTCCTCCTACCTTC. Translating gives CASRRAKTSGSPPPTF.

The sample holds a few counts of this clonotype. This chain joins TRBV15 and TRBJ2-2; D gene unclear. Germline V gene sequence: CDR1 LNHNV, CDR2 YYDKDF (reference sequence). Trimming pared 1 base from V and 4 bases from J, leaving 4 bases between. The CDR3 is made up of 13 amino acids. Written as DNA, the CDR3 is TGTGCCACCAGCAGAGGGGCCACCGGGGAGCTGTTTTTT. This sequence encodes CATSRGATGELFF.

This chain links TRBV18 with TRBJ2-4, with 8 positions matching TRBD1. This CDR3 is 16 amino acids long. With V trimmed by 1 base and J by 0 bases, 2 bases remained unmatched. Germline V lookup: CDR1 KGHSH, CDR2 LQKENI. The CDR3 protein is CASSPLTGVAKNIQYF. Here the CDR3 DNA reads TGTGCCAGCTCACCACTGACAGGGGTAGCCAAAAACATTCAGTACTTC. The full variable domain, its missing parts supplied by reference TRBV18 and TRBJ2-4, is NAGVMQNPRHLVRRRGQEARLRCSPMKGHSHVYWYRQLPEEGLKFMVYLQKENIIDESGMPKERFSAEFPKEGPSILRIQQVVRGDSAAYFCASSPLTGVAKNIQYFGAGTRLSVL.

CDR3 in DNA: TGTGCCAGCAGTTCTCCGAGGACAGGGACTTACGAGCAGTACTTC. Its translation is CASSSPRTGTYEQYF. This rearrangement joins TRBV6-2 or TRBV6-3 to TRBJ2-7; 8 bases are a match to TRBD1. The length of the CDR3 is 15 residues. CDR1 and CDR2 (germline): MNHEY, SVGEGT. J lost 4 bases, V lost 4 bases, and 9 bases had no gene match.

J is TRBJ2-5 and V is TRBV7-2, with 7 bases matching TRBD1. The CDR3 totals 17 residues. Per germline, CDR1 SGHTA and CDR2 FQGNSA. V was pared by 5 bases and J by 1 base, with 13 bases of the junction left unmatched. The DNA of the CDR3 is TGTGCCAGCAGCCCCCTCCCCAGGGGGATAGCCCAAGAGACCCAGTACTTC. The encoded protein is CASSPLPRGIAQETQYF.

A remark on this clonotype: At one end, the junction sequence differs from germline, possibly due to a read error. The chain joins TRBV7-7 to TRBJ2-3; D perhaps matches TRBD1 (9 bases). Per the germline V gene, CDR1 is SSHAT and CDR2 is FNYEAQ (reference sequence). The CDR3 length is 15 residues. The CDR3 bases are TGTGCTAGCAGCTTAGCGGGACAGGGTTCAGATACGCAGTATTTT. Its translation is CASSLAGQGSDTQYF.

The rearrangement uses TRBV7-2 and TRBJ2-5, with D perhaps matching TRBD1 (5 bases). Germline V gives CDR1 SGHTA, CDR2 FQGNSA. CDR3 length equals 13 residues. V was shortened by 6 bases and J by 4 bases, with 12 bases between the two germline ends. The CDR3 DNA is TGTGCCAGCAGGGCGAGACAGCTAGAGACCCAGTACTTC. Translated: CASRARQLETQYF.

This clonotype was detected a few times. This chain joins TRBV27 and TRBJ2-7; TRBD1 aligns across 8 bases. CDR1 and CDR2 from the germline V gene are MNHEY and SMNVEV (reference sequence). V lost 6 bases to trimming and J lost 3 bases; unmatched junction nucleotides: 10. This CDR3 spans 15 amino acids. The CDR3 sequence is CASSLKGDRIYEQYF. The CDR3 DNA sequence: TGTGCCAGCAGCTTAAAGGGGGACAGGATCTACGAGCAGTACTTC.

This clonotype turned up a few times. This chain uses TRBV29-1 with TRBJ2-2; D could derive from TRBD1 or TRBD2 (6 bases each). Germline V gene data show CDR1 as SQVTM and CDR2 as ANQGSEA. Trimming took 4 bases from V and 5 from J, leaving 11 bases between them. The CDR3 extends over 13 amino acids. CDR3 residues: CSVARGRTGELFF. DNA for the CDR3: TGCAGCGTTGCCCGGGGGCGGACCGGGGAGCTGTTTTTT.

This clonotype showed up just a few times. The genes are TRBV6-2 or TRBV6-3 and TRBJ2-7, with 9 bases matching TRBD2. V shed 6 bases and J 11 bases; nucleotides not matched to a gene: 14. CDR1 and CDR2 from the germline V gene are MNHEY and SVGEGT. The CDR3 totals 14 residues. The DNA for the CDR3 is TGTGCCAGCAGCCTAGCGACTGGCGGGAGGGATGAGTACTTC. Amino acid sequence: CASSLATGGRDEYF.

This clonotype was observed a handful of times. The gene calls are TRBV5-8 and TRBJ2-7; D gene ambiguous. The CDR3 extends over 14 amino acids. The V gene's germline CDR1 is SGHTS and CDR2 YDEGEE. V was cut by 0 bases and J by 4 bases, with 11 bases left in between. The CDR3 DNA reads TGTGCCAGCAGCTTGGGGGTGGTCCGATACGAGCAGTACTTC. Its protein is CASSLGVVRYEQYF.

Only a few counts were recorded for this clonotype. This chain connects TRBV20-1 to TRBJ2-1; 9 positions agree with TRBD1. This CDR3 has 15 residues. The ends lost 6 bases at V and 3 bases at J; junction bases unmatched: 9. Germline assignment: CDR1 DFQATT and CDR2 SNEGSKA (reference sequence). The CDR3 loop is CSAPNRDRDYNEQFF. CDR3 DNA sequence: TGCAGTGCGCCGAACCGGGACAGGGACTACAATGAGCAGTTCTTC.

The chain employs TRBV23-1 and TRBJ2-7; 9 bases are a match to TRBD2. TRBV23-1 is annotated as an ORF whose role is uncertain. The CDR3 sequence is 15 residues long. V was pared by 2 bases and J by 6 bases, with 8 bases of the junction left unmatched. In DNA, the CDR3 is TGCGCCAGCAGTCAAGGACTAGCGAGGGTTGGCGAGCAGTACTTC. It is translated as CASSQGLARVGEQYF.

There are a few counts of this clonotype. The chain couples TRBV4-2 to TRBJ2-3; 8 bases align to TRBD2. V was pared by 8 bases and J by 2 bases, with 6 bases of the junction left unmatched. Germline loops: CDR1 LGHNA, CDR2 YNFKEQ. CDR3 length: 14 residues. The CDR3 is CASLPGGSTDTQYF. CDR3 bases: TGTGCCAGCCTCCCGGGGGGGTCCACAGATACGCAGTATTTT.

The CDR3 region has the DNA TGCAGCGTTGAAGGTTTGGGGTTTCCAAATGAGCAGTTCTTC. Translating gives CSVEGLGFPNEQFF. The rearrangement links TRBV29-1 to TRBJ2-1, with no clear D. V was clipped by 1 base and J by 7 bases, with 14 bases between them. Looked up from germline, CDR1 is SQVTM and CDR2 is ANQGSEA. The CDR3 runs 14 residues.

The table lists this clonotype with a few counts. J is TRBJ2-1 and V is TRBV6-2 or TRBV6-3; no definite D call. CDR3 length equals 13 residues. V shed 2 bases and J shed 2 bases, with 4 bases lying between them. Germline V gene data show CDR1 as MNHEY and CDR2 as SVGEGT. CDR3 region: CASSYSPYNEQFF. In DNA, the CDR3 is TGTGCCAGCAGTTACAGCCCCTACAATGAGCAGTTCTTC.

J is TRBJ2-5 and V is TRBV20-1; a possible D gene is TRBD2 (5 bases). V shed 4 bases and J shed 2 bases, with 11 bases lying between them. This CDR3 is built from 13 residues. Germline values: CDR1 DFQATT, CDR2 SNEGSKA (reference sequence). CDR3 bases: TGCAGTGCTATATCGGGGAATCAAGAGACCCAGTACTTC. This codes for CSAISGNQETQYF.

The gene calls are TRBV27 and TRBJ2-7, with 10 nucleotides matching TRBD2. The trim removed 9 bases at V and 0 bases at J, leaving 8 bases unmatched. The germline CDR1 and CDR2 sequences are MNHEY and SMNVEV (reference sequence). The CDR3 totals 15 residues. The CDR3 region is CASNAVAGGSYEQYF. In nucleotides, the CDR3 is TGTGCCAGTAACGCCGTAGCGGGGGGCTCCTACGAGCAGTACTTC.

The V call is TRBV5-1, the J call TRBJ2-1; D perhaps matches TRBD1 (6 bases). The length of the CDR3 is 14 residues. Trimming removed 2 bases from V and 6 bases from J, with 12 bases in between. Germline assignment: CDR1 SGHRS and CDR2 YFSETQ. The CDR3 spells CASSFPDSSNEQFF. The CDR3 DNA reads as TGCGCCAGCAGCTTCCCGGACAGTTCCAATGAGCAGTTCTTC.

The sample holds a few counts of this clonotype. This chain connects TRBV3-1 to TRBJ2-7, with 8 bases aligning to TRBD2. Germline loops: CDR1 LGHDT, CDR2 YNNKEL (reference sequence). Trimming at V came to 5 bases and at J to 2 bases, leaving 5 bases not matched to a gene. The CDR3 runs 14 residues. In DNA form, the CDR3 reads TGTGCCAGCAGCAGACTAGCGATACCCTACGAGCAGTACTTC. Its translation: CASSRLAIPYEQYF.